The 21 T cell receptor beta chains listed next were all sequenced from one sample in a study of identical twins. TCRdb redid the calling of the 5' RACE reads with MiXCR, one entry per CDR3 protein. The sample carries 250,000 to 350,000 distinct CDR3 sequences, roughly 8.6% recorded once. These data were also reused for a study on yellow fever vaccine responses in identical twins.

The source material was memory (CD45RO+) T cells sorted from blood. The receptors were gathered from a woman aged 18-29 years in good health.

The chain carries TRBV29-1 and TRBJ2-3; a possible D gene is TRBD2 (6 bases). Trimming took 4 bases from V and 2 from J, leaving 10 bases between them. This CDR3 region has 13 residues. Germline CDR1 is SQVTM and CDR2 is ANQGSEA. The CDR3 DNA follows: TGCAGCGTTGGCGGGGTTCTCACAGATACGCAGTATTTT. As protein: CSVGGVLTDTQYF.

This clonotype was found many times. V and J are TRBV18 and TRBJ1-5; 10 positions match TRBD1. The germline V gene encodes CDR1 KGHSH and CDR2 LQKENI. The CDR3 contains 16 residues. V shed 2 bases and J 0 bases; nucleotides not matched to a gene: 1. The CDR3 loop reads CASSPGTGDSNQPQHF. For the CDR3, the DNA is TGTGCCAGCTCACCAGGGACAGGGGATAGCAATCAGCCCCAGCATTTT. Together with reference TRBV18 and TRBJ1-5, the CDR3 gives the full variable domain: NAGVMQNPRHLVRRRGQEARLRCSPMKGHSHVYWYRQLPEEGLKFMVYLQKENIIDESGMPKERFSAEFPKEGPSILRIQQVVRGDSAAYFCASSPGTGDSNQPQHFGDGTRLSIL.

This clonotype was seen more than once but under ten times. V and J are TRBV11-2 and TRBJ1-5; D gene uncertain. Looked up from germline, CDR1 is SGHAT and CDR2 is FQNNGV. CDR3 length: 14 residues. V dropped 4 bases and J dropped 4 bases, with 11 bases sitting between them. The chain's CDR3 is CASSSGPENQPQHF. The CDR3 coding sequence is TGTGCCAGCAGCTCCGGACCGGAGAATCAGCCCCAGCATTTT.

The CDR3 bases are TGTGCCAGCAGTAAATCGGGAGCGGGAGTCAATGAGCAGTTCTTC. Its protein product is CASSKSGAGVNEQFF. The chain combines TRBV27 with TRBJ2-1; 8 positions agree with TRBD2. J was trimmed by 6 bases and V by 5 bases; bases with no gene match: 9. Germline V gene sequence: CDR1 MNHEY, CDR2 SMNVEV (reference sequence). This CDR3 has 15 residues.

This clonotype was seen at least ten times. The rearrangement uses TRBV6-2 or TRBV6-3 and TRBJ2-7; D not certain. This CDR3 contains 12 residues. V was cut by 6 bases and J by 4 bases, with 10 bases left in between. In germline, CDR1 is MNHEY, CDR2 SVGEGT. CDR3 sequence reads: CASRAQLYEQYF. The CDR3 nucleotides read TGTGCCAGCAGGGCCCAACTTTACGAGCAGTACTTC.

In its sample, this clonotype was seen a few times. CDR3 amino acids: CASRMTSGGQPYEQYV. CDR3 DNA: TGTGCCAGCAGAATGACTAGCGGGGGCCAACCCTACGAGCAGTACGTC. The chain is built from TRBV27 and TRBJ2-7; 12 bases align to TRBD2. The V gene's germline CDR1 is MNHEY and CDR2 SMNVEV (reference sequence). The CDR3 has 16 residues. The V and J ends lost 6 bases and 2 bases, in that order; junction bases with no gene match: 8.

This CDR3 is CASSPNDRKVRSTDTQYF. The CDR3 DNA follows: TGTGCCAGCTCACCGAACGACAGAAAGGTGCGGAGCACAGATACGCAGTATTTT. This chain uses TRBV18 with TRBJ2-3, with D possibly being TRBD1 (5 bases). Trimming removed 3 bases at V and 0 bases at J, with 19 bases between. The CDR3 loop spans 18 amino acids. Germline-derived CDR1 and CDR2 are KGHSH and LQKENI.

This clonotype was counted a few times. The CDR3 sequence: CASSQTTGGGELFF. The CDR3 DNA sequence: TGTGCCAGCAGCCAAACCACTGGTGGCGGGGAGCTGTTTTTT. V is TRBV3-1 and J is TRBJ2-2, with D uncertain. The CDR3 is made up of 14 amino acids. Germline CDR1 reads LGHDT; CDR2 reads YNNKEL (reference sequence). V gave up 2 bases and J gave up 7 bases, with 11 bases separating them.

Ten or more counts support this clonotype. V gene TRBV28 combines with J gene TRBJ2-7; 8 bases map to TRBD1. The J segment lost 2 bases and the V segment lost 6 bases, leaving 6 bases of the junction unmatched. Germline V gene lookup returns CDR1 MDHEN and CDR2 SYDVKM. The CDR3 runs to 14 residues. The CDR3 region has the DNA TGTGCCAGCAGCCCCGGACAGGGCCCCTACGAGCAGTACTTC. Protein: CASSPGQGPYEQYF.

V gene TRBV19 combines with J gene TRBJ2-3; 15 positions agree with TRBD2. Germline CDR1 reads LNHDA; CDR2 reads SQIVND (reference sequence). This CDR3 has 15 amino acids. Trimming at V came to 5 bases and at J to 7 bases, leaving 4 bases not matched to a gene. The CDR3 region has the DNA TGTGCCAGTAGTGAAGGACTAGCGGGGGGGAATACGCAGTATTTT. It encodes CASSEGLAGGNTQYF.

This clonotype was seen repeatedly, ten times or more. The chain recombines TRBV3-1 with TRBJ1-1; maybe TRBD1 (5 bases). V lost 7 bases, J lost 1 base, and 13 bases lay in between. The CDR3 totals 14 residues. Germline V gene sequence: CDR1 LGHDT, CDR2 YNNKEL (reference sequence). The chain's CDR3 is CASTKTGKNTEAFF. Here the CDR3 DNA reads TGTGCCAGCACTAAAACAGGAAAGAACACTGAAGCTTTCTTT.

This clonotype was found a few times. CDR3: CASSRIFGTSGSQETQYF. DNA of the CDR3: TGTGCCAGCAGCCGGATTTTCGGAACTAGCGGGAGCCAAGAGACCCAGTACTTC. This sequence joins TRBV11-1 and TRBJ2-5; 11 bases match TRBD2. This CDR3 is 18 amino acids long. After removal of 5 bases from V and 1 base from J, the junction contained 12 bases not matched to a gene. CDR1 and CDR2 from the germline V gene are SGHAT and FQDESV (reference sequence). Full variable domain (outside the CDR3, taken from reference TRBV11-1 and TRBJ2-5): EAEVAQSPRYKITEKSQAVAFWCDPISGHATLYWYRQILGQGPELLVQFQDESVVDDSQLPKDRFSAERLKGVDSTLKIQPAELGDSAMYLCASSRIFGTSGSQETQYFGPGTRLLVL.

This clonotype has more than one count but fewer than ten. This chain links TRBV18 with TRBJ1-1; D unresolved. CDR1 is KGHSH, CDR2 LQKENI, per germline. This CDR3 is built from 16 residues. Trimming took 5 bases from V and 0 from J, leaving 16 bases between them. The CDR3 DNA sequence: TGTGCCAGCTCAACCCGGCAGGATCACCTGAACACTGAAGCTTTCTTT. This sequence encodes CASSTRQDHLNTEAFF. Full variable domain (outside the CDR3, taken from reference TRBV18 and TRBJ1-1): NAGVMQNPRHLVRRRGQEARLRCSPMKGHSHVYWYRQLPEEGLKFMVYLQKENIIDESGMPKERFSAEFPKEGPSILRIQQVVRGDSAAYFCASSTRQDHLNTEAFFGQGTRLTVV.

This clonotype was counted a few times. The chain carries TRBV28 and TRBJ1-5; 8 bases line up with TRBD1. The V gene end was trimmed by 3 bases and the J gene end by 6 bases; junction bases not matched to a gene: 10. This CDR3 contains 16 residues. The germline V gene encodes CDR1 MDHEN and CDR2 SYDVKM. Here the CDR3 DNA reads TGTGCCAGCAGTTTGATCGGTACAGGGGGGAGTCAGCCCCAGCATTTT. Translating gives CASSLIGTGGSQPQHF.

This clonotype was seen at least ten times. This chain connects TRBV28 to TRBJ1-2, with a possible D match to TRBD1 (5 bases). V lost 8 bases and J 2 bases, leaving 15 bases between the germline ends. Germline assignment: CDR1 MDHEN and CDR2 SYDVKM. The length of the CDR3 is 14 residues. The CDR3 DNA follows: TGTGCCAGCGCAACTCACAGGAGCAACTATGGCTACACCTTC. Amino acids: CASATHRSNYGYTF.

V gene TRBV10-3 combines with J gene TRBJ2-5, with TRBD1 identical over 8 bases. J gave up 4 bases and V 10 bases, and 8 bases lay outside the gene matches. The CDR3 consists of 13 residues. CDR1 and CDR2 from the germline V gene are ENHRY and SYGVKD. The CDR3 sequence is CASRQGWGETQYF. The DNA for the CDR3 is TGTGCCAGCCGACAGGGGTGGGGAGAGACCCAGTACTTC.

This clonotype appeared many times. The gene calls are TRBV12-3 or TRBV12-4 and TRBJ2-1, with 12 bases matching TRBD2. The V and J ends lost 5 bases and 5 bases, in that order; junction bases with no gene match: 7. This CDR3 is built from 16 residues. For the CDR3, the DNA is TGTGCCAGCAGTCCTTGGCGGACTAGCGGGAACAATGAGCAGTTCTTC. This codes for CASSPWRTSGNNEQFF.

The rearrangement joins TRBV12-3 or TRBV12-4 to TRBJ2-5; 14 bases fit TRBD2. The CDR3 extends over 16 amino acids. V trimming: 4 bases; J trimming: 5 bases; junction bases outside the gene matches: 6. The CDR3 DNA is TGTGCCAGCAGTTGGACTAGCGGGGGGTTGAGGGAGACCCAGTACTTC. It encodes CASSWTSGGLRETQYF.

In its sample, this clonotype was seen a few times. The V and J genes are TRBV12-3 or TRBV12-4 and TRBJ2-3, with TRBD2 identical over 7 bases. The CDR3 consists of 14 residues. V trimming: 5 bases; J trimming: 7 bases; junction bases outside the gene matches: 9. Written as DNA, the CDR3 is TGTGCCAGCAGTCCCGGGGGGAGCGTGTATACGCAGTATTTT. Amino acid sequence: CASSPGGSVYTQYF.

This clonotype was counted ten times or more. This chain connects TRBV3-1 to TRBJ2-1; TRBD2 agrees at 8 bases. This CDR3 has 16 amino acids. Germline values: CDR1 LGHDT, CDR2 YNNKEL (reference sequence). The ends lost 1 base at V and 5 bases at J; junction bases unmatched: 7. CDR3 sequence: CASSQVAGGINNEQFF. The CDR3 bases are TGTGCCAGCAGCCAAGTCGCGGGGGGCATCAACAATGAGCAGTTCTTC.

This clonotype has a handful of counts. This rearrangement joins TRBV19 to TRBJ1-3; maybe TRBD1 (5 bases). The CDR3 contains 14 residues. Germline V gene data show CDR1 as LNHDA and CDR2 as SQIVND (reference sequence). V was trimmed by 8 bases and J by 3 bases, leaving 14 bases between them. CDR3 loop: CASLRDFDGNTIYF. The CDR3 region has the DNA TGTGCCAGTCTCCGGGACTTTGATGGAAACACCATATATTTT.